These T cell receptor beta chains were read from a single sample in a study of T cell changes during pregnancy in multiple sclerosis. Clones were sequenced by immunoSEQ multiplex PCR, and TCRdb holds only the in-frame ones, with some missing. The repertoire consists of fewer than 25,000 clones, with roughly 89% occurring once and the leading ten covering around 0.67%. This specimen consisted of CD4+ T cells from peripheral blood mononuclear cells, obtained in the third trimester of pregnancy. Every receptor here comes from a female donor in good health, enrolled as a control in a pregnancy study. The CDR3 runs from the conserved cysteine through the conserved F or W. Fields, in order: CDR3 protein, CDR3 DNA, D gene, V gene, clone size, J gene. D genes are given only for firm matches. Expanded clones get a size class; other rows say once, few or many, or leave the size out.

CASSTRRGLAGFYEQYF TGTGCCAGTAGTACCCGGAGGGGACTAGCGGGATTTTACGAGCAGTACTTC TRBD2 TRBV19 . TRBJ2-7
CAISEGSPGLPHNEQFF TGTGCCATCAGTGAGGGGTCACCGGGACTCCCCCACAATGAGCAGTTCTTC . TRBV10-3 . TRBJ2-1
CASSLVGQGGDTQYF TGTGCCAGCAGCTTGGTGGGACAGGGGGGCGATACGCAGTATTTT TRBD1 TRBV5-4 . TRBJ2-3
CASSSDTANYGYTF TGTGCCAGCAGCTCGGACACCGCTAACTATGGCTACACCTTC . TRBV7-9 few TRBJ1-2
CASSQAGGAGGQETQYF TGCGCCAGCAGCCAAGCGGGAGGAGCGGGGGGGCAGGAGACCCAGTACTTC TRBD2 TRBV4-1 once TRBJ2-5
CASSEDQYTEAFF TGTGCCAGCAGTGAAGATCAGTACACTGAAGCTTTCTTT . TRBV2 . TRBJ1-1
CASLGQETYGYTF TGTGCCAGCTTGGGACAGGAGACCTATGGCTACACCTTC TRBD1 TRBV19 . TRBJ1-2
CASSSKGRSGYRGHEQYF TGTGCCAGCAGTTCGAAGGGCAGGTCGGGGTACAGGGGCCACGAGCAGTACTTC TRBD1 TRBV28 . TRBJ2-7
CASSVAGGGGRSTDTQYF TGTGCCAGCAGCGTAGCGGGGGGAGGGGGTAGAAGCACAGATACGCAGTATTTT . TRBV9 . TRBJ2-3
CASSPGTGGREKLFF TGTGCCAGCAGTCCCGGGACAGGGGGACGGGAAAAACTGTTTTTT TRBD1 TRBV27 . TRBJ1-4
CASSQGGPDNAGELFF TGTGCCAGCAGCCAAGGAGGGCCTGATAACGCCGGGGAGCTGTTTTTT . TRBV4-2 . TRBJ2-2
CASSKEGEGDDPQETQYF TGTGCCAGCAGCAAAGAGGGGGAAGGGGATGATCCCCAAGAGACCCAGTACTTC . TRBV21-1 . TRBJ2-5
CASSEIAGGNNEQFF TGTGCCAGCAGTGAAATCGCGGGAGGGAACAATGAGCAGTTCTTC TRBD2 TRBV6-4 . TRBJ2-1
CASKREVTMSNSPLHF TGTGCCAGTAAGCGTGAGGTTACGATGAGTAATTCACCCCTCCACTTT . TRBV19 . TRBJ1-6
CASSPLTGGLDNNEQFF TGTGCCAGTAGTCCCCTGACAGGGGGCTTAGATAACAATGAGCAGTTCTTC TRBD1 TRBV19 . TRBJ2-1
CATSGQGGYYEQYF TGTGCCACCTCCGGGCAGGGGGGATACTACGAGCAGTACTTC . TRBV19 . TRBJ2-7
CASSLIGGSSTDTQYF TGTGCCAGCAGCTTAATCGGGGGGTCTAGCACAGATACGCAGTATTTT TRBD2 TRBV7-2 . TRBJ2-3
CASSHLTGGRETQYF TGTGCCAGCAGCCACCTAACGGGAGGGCGGGAGACCCAGTACTTC TRBD2 TRBV28 . TRBJ2-5
CASTSGGQGEQPQHF TGTGCCAGTACCTCAGGGGGACAGGGTGAACAGCCCCAGCATTTT TRBD1 TRBV19 . TRBJ1-5
CASSPRQGAREQYF TGTGCCAGTAGTCCACGACAGGGGGCGCGGGAGCAGTACTTC TRBD1 TRBV19 . TRBJ2-7
CASSIRYGDRGVEAFF TGTGCCAGTAGTATTAGATATGGTGACAGGGGCGTAGAAGCTTTCTTT TRBD1 TRBV19 . TRBJ1-1
CASSPTGVFGNQPQHF TGTGCCAGCTCACCTACAGGGGTATTTGGCAATCAGCCCCAGCATTTT TRBD1 TRBV18 . TRBJ1-5